This T cell receptor (beta chain) was recovered during a study of blood T cell repertoires in COVID-19. Produced via immunoSEQ multiplex PCR; TCRdb's table is partial and in-frame only. Of some 49,000 clones in the sample, more than 75% were seen once. Sequenced input: peripheral blood. The TCR was taken from an older man with active COVID-19.

CDR3: CASSDGAGVLYEQYF. The CDR3, as DNA: TGTGCCAGCAGCGATGGAGCGGGGGTCCTCTACGAGCAGTACTTC. The chain carries TRBV7-8 and TRBJ2-7; 8 nucleotides match TRBD2. This CDR3 contains 15 residues. CDR1 is SGHVS, CDR2 FQNEAQ, per germline. V shed 5 bases, J shed 3 bases, and the junction held 9 bases outside the gene matches.